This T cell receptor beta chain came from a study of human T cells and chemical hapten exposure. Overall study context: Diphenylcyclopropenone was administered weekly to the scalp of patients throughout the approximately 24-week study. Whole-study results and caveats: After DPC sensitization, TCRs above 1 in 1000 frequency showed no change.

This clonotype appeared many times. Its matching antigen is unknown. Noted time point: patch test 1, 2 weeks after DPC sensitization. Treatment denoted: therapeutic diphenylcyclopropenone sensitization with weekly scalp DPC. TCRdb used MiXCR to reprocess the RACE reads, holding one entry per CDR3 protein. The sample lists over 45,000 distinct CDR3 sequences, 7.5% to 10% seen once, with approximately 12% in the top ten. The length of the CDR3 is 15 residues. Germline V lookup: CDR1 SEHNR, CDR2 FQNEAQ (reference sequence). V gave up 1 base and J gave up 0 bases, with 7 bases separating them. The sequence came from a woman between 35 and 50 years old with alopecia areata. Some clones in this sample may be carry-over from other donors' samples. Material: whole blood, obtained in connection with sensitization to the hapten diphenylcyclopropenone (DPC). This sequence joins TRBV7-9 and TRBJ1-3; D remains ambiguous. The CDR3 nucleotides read TGTGCCAGCAGCTTAGACCGGGGCTCTGGAAACACCATATATTTT. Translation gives CASSLDRGSGNTIYF.